This T cell receptor beta chain originates from a study of T cells in Graves' hyperthyroidism and ophthalmopathy. RNA transcripts provided the source from which TCR beta CDR3 regions were amplified. With the HTBI primer set, the TCR CDR3 went through a first round of RT-PCR. Each CDR3 protein is one row after TCRdb ran MiXCR on the multiplex PCR reads. The table has fewer than 500,000 distinct CDR3 sequences, roughly 14% seen once. CDR1 and CDR2 from the germline V gene are ENHRY and SYGVKD. There are 14 residues in the CDR3. Notes on this clonotype: Given a much more abundant clone one base away, this may be a read error.

The sample taken for sequencing was blood. The J gene is TRBJ2-4, the V gene TRBV10-3, with TRBD2 matching 9 bases. The TCR originated in a man aged 18-30 years with Graves' ophthalmopathy. The DNA for the CDR3 is TGTACCATCAGTCCTTCGGCGGGGGGGGACATTCAGTACTTC. Translated, it gives CTISPSAGGDIQYF.